This T cell receptor (beta chain) was observed in a study of monozygotic twins with cystic fibrosis. Method: immunoSEQ multiplex PCR; TCRdb's copy keeps in-frame clones and lacks some. The table includes roughly 13,000 clones, approximately 90% detected once. There are 15 residues in the CDR3. V was cut by 2 bases and J by 5 bases, with 19 bases left in between. Per germline, CDR1 GTSNPN and CDR2 SVGIG (reference sequence). This chain uses TRBV30 with TRBJ2-7, with TRBD1 as a possible D gene (5 bases). This receptor was identified in a boy aged 10-17 years with cystic fibrosis. The sample comprised blood. The CDR3 protein is CAWSFRRQPLNEQYF. The CDR3 DNA reads as TGTGCCTGGAGTTTTAGGCGACAGCCCCTAAACGAGCAGTACTTC. Supplemented by reference TRBV30 and TRBJ2-7, the full variable domain reads SQTIHQWPATLVQPVGSPLSLECTVEGTSNPNLYWYRQAAGRGLQLLFYSVGIGQISSEVPQNLSASRPQDRQFILSSKKLLLSDSGFYLCAWSFRRQPLNEQYFGPGTRLTVT.